A single T cell receptor (beta chain) is shown here with its context. The V segment lost 7 bases and the J segment 3 bases; nucleotides outside the gene matches: 5. Germline assignment: CDR1 LNHDA and CDR2 SQIVND (reference sequence). This CDR3 comprises 13 residues. Assay: immunoSEQ multiplex PCR; the TCRdb copy retains only in-frame clones and omits some. The data show 350,000 to 450,000 clones, with more than 70% seen just once and 2.3% held by the top ten. This sample is drawn from a study of blood T cell repertoires in COVID-19. The sequence derives from an older woman with COVID-19, enrolled during active disease. Specimen: peripheral blood. The chain uses TRBV19 and TRBJ1-1; 7 bases agree with TRBD1. In nucleotides, the CDR3 is TGTGCCAGTAACAGGGGTGTGGACACTGAAGCTTTCTTT. It codes for CASNRGVDTEAFF.